This T cell receptor beta chain was profiled in a study of blood T cell repertoires in COVID-19. Method: immunoSEQ multiplex PCR; TCRdb's copy keeps in-frame clones and lacks some. The data contain fewer than 200,000 clones, roughly 79% of them singletons. Looked up from germline, CDR1 is ENHRY and CDR2 is SYGVKD. The CDR3 is made up of 13 amino acids. V was clipped by 5 bases and J by 4 bases; unmatched bases: 3. The gene calls are TRBV10-3 and TRBJ1-1; 8 bases align to TRBD1. The sample comprised peripheral blood. The TCR was taken from a woman older than 75 with COVID-19, enrolled during active disease. Here the CDR3 reads CAISQQGATEAFF. CDR3 in DNA: TGTGCCATCAGTCAGCAGGGGGCCACTGAAGCTTTCTTT.